This TCR beta chain originates from a study of CD8 T cells in Susac syndrome. RNA, at about 0.45 to 1 ug, was reverse transcribed with random hexamers. It was immunoSEQ multiplex PCR that amplified TCR beta CDR3 across 54 Vbeta and 13 Jbeta. From the immunoSEQ multiplex PCR reads, TCRdb called clonotypes with MiXCR, one entry per CDR3 protein. The profile shows fewer than 350,000 distinct CDR3 sequences, approximately 85% of them singletons. Germline V CDR1 and CDR2: SGHDT, YYEEEE. The CDR3 extends over 14 amino acids. V gave up 3 bases and J gave up 10 bases; unmatched junction bases: 11. The multiple sclerosis controls were treatment-naive patients, and their relapsing-remitting disease was stable or active.

The chain is built from TRBV5-6 and TRBJ1-1, with 8 bases aligning to TRBD1. The clonotype comes from a human donor with multiple sclerosis. Sequencing was performed on CD8+ T cells from PBMCs. The CDR3 loop reads CASSSLEDRVRAFF. Here the CDR3 DNA reads TGTGCCAGCAGCTCCCTAGAGGACAGGGTGAGAGCTTTCTTT. The whole variable domain, remainder taken from reference TRBV5-6 and TRBJ1-1, is DAGVTQSPTHLIKTRGQQVTLRCSPKSGHDTVSWYQQALGQGPQFIFQYYEEEERQRGNFPDRFSGHQFPNYSSELNVNALLLGDSALYLCASSSLEDRVRAFFGQGTRLTVV.